A selection of T cell receptor beta chains follows, all from one sample in a study of T cells after yellow fever vaccination. TCRdb independently ran MiXCR on the 5' RACE reads; one entry per CDR3 protein. This table holds hundreds of thousands of distinct CDR3 sequences, 8.5% to 10% found once. The sequenced sample was CD4+ T cells sorted from PBMCs, obtained 5 days after the yellow fever booster vaccination. These TCRs come from a man aged 18 to 30 who received the YFV17D yellow fever vaccine. Each CDR3 is given with its conserved first and last residue. The order of the fields is clone size, V gene, D gene, J gene, CDR3 protein, CDR3 DNA. The D gene is left open where the match is weak. Only part of the rows carry a size: once, few, many, or a class if the clone is expanded.

size: many
V: TRBV7-2
D: -
J: TRBJ2-5
CDR3: CASSAYQETQYF
DNA: TGTGCCAGCAGCGCCTACCAAGAGACCCAGTACTTC

size: -
V: TRBV25-1
D: TRBD2
J: TRBJ2-1
CDR3: CASSDRAGGHANEQFF
DNA: TGTGCCAGCAGTGATAGAGCGGGGGGGCACGCCAATGAGCAGTTCTTC

size: many
V: TRBV2
D: -
J: TRBJ1-5
CDR3: CASTVGTEDQPQHF
DNA: TGTGCCAGCACCGTGGGGACGGAGGATCAGCCCCAGCATTTT

size: many
V: TRBV12-3/TRBV12-4
D: TRBD1
J: TRBJ1-1
CDR3: CASSFQGGTEAFF
DNA: TGTGCCAGCAGTTTTCAGGGGGGAACTGAAGCTTTCTTT

size: few
V: TRBV6-2/TRBV6-3
D: -
J: TRBJ2-1
CDR3: CASSYSTPLVGEQFF
DNA: TGTGCCAGCAGTTACTCGACGCCCCTCGTAGGGGAGCAGTTCTTC

size: -
V: TRBV12-3/TRBV12-4
D: TRBD1
J: TRBJ2-4
CDR3: CASSRDSTLQYF
DNA: TGTGCCAGCAGCCGGGACAGTACCCTTCAGTACTTC

size: -
V: TRBV11-3
D: TRBD1
J: TRBJ2-1
CDR3: CASSPSGQSSYNEQFF
DNA: TGTGCCAGCAGCCCCTCGGGACAGAGCTCCTACAATGAGCAGTTCTTC

size: -
V: TRBV6-5
D: -
J: TRBJ2-7
CDR3: CASSSLTGTYEQYF
DNA: TGTGCCAGCAGTTCCCTGACCGGGACCTACGAGCAGTACTTC

size: few
V: TRBV9
D: -
J: TRBJ1-6
CDR3: CASSVSGYYNSPLHF
DNA: TGTGCCAGCAGCGTATCCGGCTACTATAATTCACCCCTCCACTTT

size: -
V: TRBV7-2
D: -
J: TRBJ2-7
CDR3: CASSSNRVTYEQYF
DNA: TGTGCCAGCAGCTCAAACAGGGTTACTTACGAGCAGTACTTC

size: many
V: TRBV6-5
D: TRBD1
J: TRBJ2-3
CDR3: CASSYTGTGSTDTQYF
DNA: TGTGCCAGCAGTTACACTGGGACAGGGAGCACAGATACGCAGTATTTT

size: -
V: TRBV6-5
D: -
J: TRBJ2-3
CDR3: CASSYSFADTDTQYF
DNA: TGTGCCAGCAGTTACTCCTTCGCGGACACAGATACGCAGTATTTT

size: -
V: TRBV2
D: TRBD1
J: TRBJ1-2
CDR3: CASTYRTGRYGYTF
DNA: TGTGCCAGCACGTATAGGACAGGGAGATATGGCTACACCTTC

size: -
V: TRBV4-1
D: -
J: TRBJ1-2
CDR3: CASSRYPGEGDGYTF
DNA: TGCGCCAGCAGCCGATACCCCGGAGAAGGCGATGGCTACACCTTC

size: -
V: TRBV7-2
D: TRBD2
J: TRBJ2-3
CDR3: CASSFPSGGATDTQYF
DNA: TGTGCCAGCAGCTTCCCCAGCGGGGGGGCGACAGATACGCAGTATTTT

size: -
V: TRBV9
D: -
J: TRBJ2-5
CDR3: CASSVEARPKTQYF
DNA: TGTGCCAGCAGCGTAGAGGCACGGCCCAAGACCCAGTACTTC

size: few
V: TRBV30
D: TRBD1
J: TRBJ1-1
CDR3: CAWRGQGWASEAFF
DNA: TGTGCCTGGAGAGGACAGGGGTGGGCCTCTGAAGCTTTCTTT

size: many
V: TRBV29-1
D: TRBD1
J: TRBJ1-2
CDR3: CSVGGQGDDYGYTF
DNA: TGCAGCGTCGGGGGACAGGGAGATGACTATGGCTACACCTTC

size: few
V: TRBV20-1
D: TRBD1
J: TRBJ2-7
CDR3: CSATGGTYEQYF
DNA: TGCAGTGCCACAGGGGGTACCTACGAGCAGTACTTC

size: -
V: TRBV20-1
D: -
J: TRBJ1-5
CDR3: CSASPGSAQHF
DNA: TGCAGTGCTAGCCCCGGGTCGGCCCAGCATTTT

size: -
V: TRBV12-3/TRBV12-4
D: -
J: TRBJ2-3
CDR3: CASSPTSVSASTDTQYF
DNA: TGTGCCAGCAGCCCAACATCCGTTAGCGCGAGCACAGATACGCAGTATTTT

size: -
V: TRBV11-2
D: -
J: TRBJ2-1
CDR3: CASSLVVQPFSYNEQFF
DNA: TGTGCCAGCAGCTTAGTGGTGCAGCCCTTCTCCTACAATGAGCAGTTCTTC

size: many
V: TRBV7-2
D: -
J: TRBJ2-1
CDR3: CASSLGAYNEQFF
DNA: TGTGCCAGCAGCCTCGGGGCCTACAATGAGCAGTTCTTC

size: few
V: TRBV5-1
D: TRBD2
J: TRBJ2-3
CDR3: CASSFDSGGDTQYF
DNA: TGCGCCAGCAGCTTTGATAGCGGGGGGGATACGCAGTATTTT